Sequencing of this TCR beta chain was carried out in a study of blood T cell repertoires in COVID-19. Looking at the study overall: Donors in the United States, Italy and Spain gave samples during acute or convalescent COVID-19.

This clone was seen a single time. The CDR3 runs to 13 residues. CDR1 is MNHEY, CDR2 SVGAGI, per germline. J gave up 5 bases and V 6 bases, and 6 bases lay outside the gene matches. Original processing methods: Estimation of nucleated cell counts was performed using reference gene primer amplification. Sequencing was performed with immunoSEQ multiplex PCR; in TCRdb, only in-frame clones are kept and a portion is missing. That table gives V, J and clone size, and the DNA gave D and trimming. The sample lists 90,000 to 150,000 clones, approximately 87% occurring once. The chain combines TRBV6-5 with TRBJ1-1; 7 bases agree with TRBD1. Sequenced material: peripheral blood. The TCR comes from a man in his 60s with acute or convalescent COVID-19. CDR3 in DNA: TGTGCCAGCAGGACACGACAGGGTACTGAAGCTTTCTTT. Its protein is CASRTRQGTEAFF.